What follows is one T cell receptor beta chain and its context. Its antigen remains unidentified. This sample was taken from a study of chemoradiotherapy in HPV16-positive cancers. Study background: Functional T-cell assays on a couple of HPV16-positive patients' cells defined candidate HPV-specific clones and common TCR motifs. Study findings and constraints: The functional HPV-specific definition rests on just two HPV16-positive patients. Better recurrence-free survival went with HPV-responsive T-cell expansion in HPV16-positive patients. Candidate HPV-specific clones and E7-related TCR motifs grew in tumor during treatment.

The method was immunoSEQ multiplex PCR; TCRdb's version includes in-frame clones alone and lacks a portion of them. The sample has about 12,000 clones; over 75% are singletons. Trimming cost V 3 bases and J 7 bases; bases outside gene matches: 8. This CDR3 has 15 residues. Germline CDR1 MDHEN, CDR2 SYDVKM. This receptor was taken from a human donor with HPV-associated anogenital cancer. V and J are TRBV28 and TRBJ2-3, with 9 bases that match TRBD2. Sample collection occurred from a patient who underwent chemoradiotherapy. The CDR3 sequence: CASSLAGGPIYTQYF. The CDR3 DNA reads TGTGCCAGCAGTTTGGCGGGGGGGCCAATATATACGCAGTATTTT.